These 4 T cell receptor beta chains were all obtained from the same sample, sequenced in a study of memory B cells and T cells in multiple sclerosis. These receptors are not linked to any known antigen. Clones were read by immunoSEQ multiplex PCR, and TCRdb kept only the in-frame ones, dropping some. Of under 50,000 clones listed, around 79% are singletons. CFSE-dim autoproliferating and CFSE-high non-proliferating T cells from unstimulated culture were sequenced separately. Replicate wells were pooled after six to eight days of stimulus-free culture of 5x10^7 CFSE-labeled PBMCs. Material for sequencing was PBMCs from blood kept in culture. These TCRs come from a human donor with multiple sclerosis.

The CDR3 sequence is CASRPGTNTEAFF. The CDR3 DNA reads as TGCGCCAGCAGGCCCGGGACCAACACTGAAGCTTTCTTT. This chain uses TRBV5-1 with TRBJ1-1; D is perhaps TRBD1 (5 bases). The length of the CDR3 is 13 residues. V was clipped by 5 bases and J by 2 bases, with 10 bases between them. Looked up from germline, CDR1 is SGHRS and CDR2 is YFSETQ.

This clone occurred once. The V and J genes are TRBV5-1 and TRBJ1-2; a weak D match, TRBD1 (5 bases). Germline assignment: CDR1 SGHRS and CDR2 YFSETQ. V lost 4 bases and J lost 6, with 16 bases in between. This CDR3 spans 14 amino acids. CDR3 residues: CASSRDVRDHGYTF. CDR3 sequence (DNA): TGCGCCAGCAGCCGGGACGTCAGGGATCATGGCTACACCTTC.

The chain couples TRBV19 to TRBJ1-2, with 10 bases matching TRBD1. Germline assignment: CDR1 LNHDA and CDR2 SQIVND (reference sequence). The V and J ends lost 2 bases and 4 bases, in that order; junction bases with no gene match: 10. The CDR3 loop spans 17 amino acids. CDR3 in DNA: TGTGCCAGTAGTATAATGACAGGGGGCGCCCTCCCCTATGGCTACACCTTC. It specifies CASSIMTGGALPYGYTF. Together with reference TRBV19 and TRBJ1-2, the CDR3 gives the full variable domain: DGGITQSPKYLFRKEGQNVTLSCEQNLNHDAMYWYRQDPGQGLRLIYYSQIVNDFQKGDIAEGYSVSREKKESFPLTVTSAQKNPTAFYLCASSIMTGGALPYGYTFGSGTRLTVV.

The chain is built from TRBV4-2 and TRBJ1-2; 8 bases are a match to TRBD1. With 1 base clipped from V and 9 bases from J, the junction kept 4 bases outside the gene matches. Germline V lookup: CDR1 LGHNA, CDR2 YNFKEQ. This CDR3 spans 13 amino acids. CDR3 coding DNA: TGTGCCAGCAGCCAAGGACCAGGGGGCAGCTACACCTTC. This encodes CASSQGPGGSYTF.